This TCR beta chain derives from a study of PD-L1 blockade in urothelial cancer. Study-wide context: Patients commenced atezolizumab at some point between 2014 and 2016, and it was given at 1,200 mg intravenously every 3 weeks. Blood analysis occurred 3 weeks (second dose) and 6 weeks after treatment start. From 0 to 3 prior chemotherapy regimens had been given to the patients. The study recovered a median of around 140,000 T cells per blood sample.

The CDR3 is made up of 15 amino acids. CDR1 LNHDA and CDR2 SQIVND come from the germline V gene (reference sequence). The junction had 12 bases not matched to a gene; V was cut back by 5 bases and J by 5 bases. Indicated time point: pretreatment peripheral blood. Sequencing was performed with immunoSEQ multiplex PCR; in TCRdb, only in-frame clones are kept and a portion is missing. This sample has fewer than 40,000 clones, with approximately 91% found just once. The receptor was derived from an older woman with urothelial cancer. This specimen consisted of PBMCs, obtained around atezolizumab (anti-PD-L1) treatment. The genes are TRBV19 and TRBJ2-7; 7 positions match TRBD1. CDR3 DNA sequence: TGTGCCAGTAGTTCCTGGACAGGTAAAGACCACGAGCAGTACTTC. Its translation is CASSSWTGKDHEQYF.